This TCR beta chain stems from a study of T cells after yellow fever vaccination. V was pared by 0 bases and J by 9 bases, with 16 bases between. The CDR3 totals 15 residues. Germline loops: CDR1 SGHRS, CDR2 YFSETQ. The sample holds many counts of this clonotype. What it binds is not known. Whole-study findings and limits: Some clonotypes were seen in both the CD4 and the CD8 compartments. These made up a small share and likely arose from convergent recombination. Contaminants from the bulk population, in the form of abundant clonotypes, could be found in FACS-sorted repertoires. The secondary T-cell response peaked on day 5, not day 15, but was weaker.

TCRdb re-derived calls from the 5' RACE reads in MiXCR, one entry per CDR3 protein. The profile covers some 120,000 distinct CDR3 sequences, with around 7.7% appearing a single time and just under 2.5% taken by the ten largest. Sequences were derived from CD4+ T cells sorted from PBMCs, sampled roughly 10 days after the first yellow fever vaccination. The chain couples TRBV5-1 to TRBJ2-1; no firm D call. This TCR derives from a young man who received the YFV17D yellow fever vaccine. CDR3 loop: CASSLVHLGSSEQFF. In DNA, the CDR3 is TGCGCCAGCAGCTTGGTACACCTCGGATCTAGTGAGCAGTTCTTC.